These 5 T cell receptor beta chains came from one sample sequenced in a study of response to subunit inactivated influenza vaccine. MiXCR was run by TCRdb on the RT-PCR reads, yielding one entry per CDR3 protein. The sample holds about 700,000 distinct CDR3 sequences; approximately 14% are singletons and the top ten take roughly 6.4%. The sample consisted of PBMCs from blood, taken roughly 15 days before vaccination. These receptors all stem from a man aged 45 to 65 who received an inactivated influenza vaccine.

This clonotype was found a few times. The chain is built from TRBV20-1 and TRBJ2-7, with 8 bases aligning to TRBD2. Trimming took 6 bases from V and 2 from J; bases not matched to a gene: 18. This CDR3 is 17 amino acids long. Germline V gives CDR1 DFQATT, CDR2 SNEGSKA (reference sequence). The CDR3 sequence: CSAPAELAGGRPYEQYF. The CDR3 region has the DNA TGCAGTGCCCCCGCGGAGCTAGCGGGCGGACGTCCCTACGAGCAGTACTTC.

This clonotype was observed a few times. As DNA, the CDR3 is TGTGCCAGCAGCTTACACAGACAGTACGAGCAGTACTTC. This sequence encodes CASSLHRQYEQYF. The chain employs TRBV11-2 and TRBJ2-7; a weak D match, TRBD1 (5 bases). CDR3 size: 13 residues. Trimming stripped 2 bases from V and 4 bases from J, with 9 bases between. Germline V gives CDR1 SGHAT, CDR2 FQNNGV.

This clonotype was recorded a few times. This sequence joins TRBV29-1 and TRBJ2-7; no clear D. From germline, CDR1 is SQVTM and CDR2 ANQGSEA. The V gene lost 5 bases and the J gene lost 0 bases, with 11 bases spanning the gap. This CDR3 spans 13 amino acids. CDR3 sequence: CSVQTQTSYEQYF. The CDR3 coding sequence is TGCAGCGTTCAGACACAGACCTCCTACGAGCAGTACTTC.

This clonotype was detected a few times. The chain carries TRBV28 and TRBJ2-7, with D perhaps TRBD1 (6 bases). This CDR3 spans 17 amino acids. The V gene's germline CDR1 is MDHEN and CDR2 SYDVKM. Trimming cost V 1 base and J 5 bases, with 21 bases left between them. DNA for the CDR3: TGTGCCAGCAGTTTATTGCCGGTTCCAGGGGAGTCCCACGAGCAGTACTTC. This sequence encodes CASSLLPVPGESHEQYF.

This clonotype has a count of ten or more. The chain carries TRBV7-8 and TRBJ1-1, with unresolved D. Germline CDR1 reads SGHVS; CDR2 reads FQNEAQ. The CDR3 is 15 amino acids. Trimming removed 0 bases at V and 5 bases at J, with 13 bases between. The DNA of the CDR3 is TGTGCCAGCAGCTTAGCTCAGCGCGGACCGACTGAAGCTTTCTTT. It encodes CASSLAQRGPTEAFF. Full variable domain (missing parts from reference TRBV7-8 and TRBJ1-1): GAGVSQSPRYKVAKRGQDVALRCDPISGHVSLFWYQQALGQGPEFLTYFQNEAQLDKSGLPSDRFFAERPEGSVSTLKIQRTQQEDSAVYLCASSLAQRGPTEAFFGQGTRLTVV.